The subject of this entry is one T cell receptor beta chain. This sample was taken from a study of blood T cell repertoires in COVID-19. Study-level background: PBMCs, B-cell-depleted T cells, or T cells provided the cDNA or gDNA that made up the material.

As processed by the authors: Reference gene primer amplification in the assay estimated nucleated cell counts. Only in-frame clones appear in the TCRdb table, and some are missing; sequencing was by immunoSEQ multiplex PCR. V and J calls and clone size are as listed in that table; D and trimming were resolved from the DNA. The sample yields about 300,000 clones, around 89% seen once. From germline, CDR1 is SGHDT and CDR2 YYEEEE. CDR3 size: 16 residues. J was trimmed by 6 bases and V by 0 bases; bases with no gene match: 10. The chain carries TRBV5-6 and TRBJ2-7; 9 bases agree with TRBD1. Input material: peripheral blood. The source is a man aged 18 to 30 who had recovered from COVID-19. CDR3 nucleotides: TGTGCCAGCAGCTTGGTACAGGGGGCGTATACGGCCGAGCAGTACTTC. Translated, it gives CASSLVQGAYTAEQYF.